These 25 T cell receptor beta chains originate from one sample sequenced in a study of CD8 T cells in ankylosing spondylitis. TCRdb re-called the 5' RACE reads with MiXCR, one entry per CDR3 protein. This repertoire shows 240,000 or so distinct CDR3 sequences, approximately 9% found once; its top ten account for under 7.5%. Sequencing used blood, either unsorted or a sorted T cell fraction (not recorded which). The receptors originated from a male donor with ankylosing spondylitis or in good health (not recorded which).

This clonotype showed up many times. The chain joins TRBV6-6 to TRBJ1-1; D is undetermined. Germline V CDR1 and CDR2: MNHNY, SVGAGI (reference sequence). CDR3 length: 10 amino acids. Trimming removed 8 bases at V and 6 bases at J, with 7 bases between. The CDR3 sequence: CASRRAEAFF. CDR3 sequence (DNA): TGTGCCAGCCGGCGTGCTGAAGCTTTCTTT.

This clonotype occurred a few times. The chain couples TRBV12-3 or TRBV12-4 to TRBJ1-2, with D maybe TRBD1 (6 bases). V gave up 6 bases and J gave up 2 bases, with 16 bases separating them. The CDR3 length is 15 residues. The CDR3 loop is CASSQSYRVNYGYTF. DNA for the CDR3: TGTGCCAGCAGCCAGAGCTACAGGGTGAACTATGGCTACACCTTC.

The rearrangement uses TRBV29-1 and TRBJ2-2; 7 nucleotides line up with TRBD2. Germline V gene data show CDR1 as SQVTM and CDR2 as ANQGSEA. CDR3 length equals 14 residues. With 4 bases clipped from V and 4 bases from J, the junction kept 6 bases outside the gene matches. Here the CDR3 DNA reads TGCAGCGTTGGCTTCAGGGAGGGCACCGGGGAGCTGTTTTTT. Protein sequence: CSVGFREGTGELFF.

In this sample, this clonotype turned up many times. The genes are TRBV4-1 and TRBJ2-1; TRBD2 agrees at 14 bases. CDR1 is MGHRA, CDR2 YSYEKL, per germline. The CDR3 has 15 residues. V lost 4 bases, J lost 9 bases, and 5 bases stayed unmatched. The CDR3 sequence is CASSLSGTSGSEQFF. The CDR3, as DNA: TGCGCCAGCAGCCTCTCCGGGACTAGCGGGAGTGAGCAGTTCTTC.

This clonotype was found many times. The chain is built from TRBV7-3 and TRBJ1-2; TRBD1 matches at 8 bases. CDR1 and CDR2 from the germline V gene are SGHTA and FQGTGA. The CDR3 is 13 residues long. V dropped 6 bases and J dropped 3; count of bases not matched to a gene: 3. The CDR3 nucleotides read TGTGCCAGCAGTCAGGGGGCGGACTATGGCTACACCTTC. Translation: CASSQGADYGYTF.

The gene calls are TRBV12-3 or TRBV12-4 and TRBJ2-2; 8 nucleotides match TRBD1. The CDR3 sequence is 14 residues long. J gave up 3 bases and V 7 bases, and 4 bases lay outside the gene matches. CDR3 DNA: TGTGCCAGCACTCGGACAGGGCACACCGGGGAGCTGTTTTTT. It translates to CASTRTGHTGELFF.

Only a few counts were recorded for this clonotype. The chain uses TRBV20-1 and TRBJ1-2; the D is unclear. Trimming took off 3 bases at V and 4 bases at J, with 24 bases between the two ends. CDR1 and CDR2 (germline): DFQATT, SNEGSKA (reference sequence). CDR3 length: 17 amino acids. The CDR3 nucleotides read TGCAGTGCTAGGACCCTATCACGGATGCTGGGGAGCTATGGCTACACCTTC. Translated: CSARTLSRMLGSYGYTF.

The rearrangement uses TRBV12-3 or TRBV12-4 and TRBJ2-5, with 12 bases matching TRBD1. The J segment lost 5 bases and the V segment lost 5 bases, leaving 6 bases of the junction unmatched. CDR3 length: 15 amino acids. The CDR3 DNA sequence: TGTGCCAGCAGTCACTACGGGACAGGGGGCGAGACCCAGTACTTC. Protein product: CASSHYGTGGETQYF.

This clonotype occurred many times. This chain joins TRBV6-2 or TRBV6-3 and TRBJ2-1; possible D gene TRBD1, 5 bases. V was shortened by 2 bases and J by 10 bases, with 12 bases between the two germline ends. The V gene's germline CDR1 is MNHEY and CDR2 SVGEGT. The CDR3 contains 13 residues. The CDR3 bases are TGTGCCAGCAGTTACGCGACAGTCCGAGAGCAGTTCTTC. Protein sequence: CASSYATVREQFF.

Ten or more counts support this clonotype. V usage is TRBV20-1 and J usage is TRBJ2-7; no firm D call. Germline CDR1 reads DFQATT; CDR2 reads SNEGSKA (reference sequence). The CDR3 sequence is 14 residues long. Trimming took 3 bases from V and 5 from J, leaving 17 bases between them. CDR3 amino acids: CSASKNRHPDEQYF. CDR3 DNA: TGCAGTGCTAGTAAAAACCGCCACCCTGACGAGCAGTACTTC.

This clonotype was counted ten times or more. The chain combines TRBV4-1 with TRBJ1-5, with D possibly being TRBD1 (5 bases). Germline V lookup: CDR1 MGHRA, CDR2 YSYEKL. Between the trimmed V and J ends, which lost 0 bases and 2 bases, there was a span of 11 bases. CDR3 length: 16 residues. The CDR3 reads CASSQDQGLGNQPQHF. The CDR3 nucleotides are TGCGCCAGCAGCCAAGATCAGGGCTTGGGCAATCAGCCCCAGCATTTT.

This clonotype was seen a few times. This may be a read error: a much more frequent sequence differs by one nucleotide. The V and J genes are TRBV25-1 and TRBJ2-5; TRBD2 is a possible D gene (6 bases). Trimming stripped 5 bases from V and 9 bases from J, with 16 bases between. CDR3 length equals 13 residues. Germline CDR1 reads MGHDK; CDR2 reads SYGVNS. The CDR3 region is CASSPGAVEAQYF. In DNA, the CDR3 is TGTGCCAGCAGTCCGGGAGCGGTGGAGGCCCAGTACTTC.

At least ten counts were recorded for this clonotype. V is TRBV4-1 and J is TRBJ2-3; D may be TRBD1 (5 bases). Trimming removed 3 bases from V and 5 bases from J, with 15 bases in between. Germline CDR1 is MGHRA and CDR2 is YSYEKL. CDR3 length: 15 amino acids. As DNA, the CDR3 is TGCGCCAGCAGCCATCGTGACCAAGGGGAAGATACGCAGTATTTT. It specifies CASSHRDQGEDTQYF.

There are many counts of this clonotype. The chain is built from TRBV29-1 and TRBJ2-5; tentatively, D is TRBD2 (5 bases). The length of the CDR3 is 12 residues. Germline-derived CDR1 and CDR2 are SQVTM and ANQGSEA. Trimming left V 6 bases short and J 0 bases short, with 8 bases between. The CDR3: CSVLAYQETQYF. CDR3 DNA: TGCAGCGTGTTAGCGTACCAAGAGACCCAGTACTTC.

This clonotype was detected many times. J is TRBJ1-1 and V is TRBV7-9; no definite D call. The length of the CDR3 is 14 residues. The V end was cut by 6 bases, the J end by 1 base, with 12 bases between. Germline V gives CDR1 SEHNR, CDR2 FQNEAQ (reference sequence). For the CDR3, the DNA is TGTGCCAGCAGGGAGAGGACGGGGAACACTGAAGCTTTCTTT. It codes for CASRERTGNTEAFF.

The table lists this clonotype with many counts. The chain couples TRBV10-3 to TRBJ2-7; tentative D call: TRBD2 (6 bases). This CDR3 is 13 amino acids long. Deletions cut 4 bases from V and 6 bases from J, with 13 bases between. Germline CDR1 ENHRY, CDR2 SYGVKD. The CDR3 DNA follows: TGTGCCATCAGTGTTGGGACTCGGACCGAGCAGTACTTC. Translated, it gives CAISVGTRTEQYF.

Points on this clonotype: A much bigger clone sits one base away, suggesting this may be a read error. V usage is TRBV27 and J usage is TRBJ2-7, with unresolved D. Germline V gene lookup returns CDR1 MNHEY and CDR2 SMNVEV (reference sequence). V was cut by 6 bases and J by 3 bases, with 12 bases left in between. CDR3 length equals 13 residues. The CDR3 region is CASRSTGDYEQYF. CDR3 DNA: TGTGCCAGCAGGTCTACTGGGGACTACGAGCAGTACTTC.

As DNA, the CDR3 is TGTGCCAGCAGTTTGGGTAGCCCTGGCTATGGCTACACCTTC. Translated, it gives CASSLGSPGYGYTF. The rearrangement uses TRBV12-3 or TRBV12-4 and TRBJ1-2, with unresolved D. This CDR3 comprises 14 residues. V shed 3 bases and J shed 4 bases, with 12 bases lying between them.

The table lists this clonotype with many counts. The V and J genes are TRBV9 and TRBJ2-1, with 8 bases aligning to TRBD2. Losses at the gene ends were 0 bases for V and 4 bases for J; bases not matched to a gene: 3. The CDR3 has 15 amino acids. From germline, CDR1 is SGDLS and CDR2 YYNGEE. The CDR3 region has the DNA TGTGCCAGCAGCGTAGAAACTAGCGGATACAATGAGCAGTTCTTC. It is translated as CASSVETSGYNEQFF.

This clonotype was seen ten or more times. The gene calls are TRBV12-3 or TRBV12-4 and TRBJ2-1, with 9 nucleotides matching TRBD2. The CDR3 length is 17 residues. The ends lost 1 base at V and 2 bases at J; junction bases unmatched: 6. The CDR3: CASSLVGASGTYNEQFF. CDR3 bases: TGTGCCAGCAGTTTAGTCGGGGCTAGCGGGACCTACAATGAGCAGTTCTTC.

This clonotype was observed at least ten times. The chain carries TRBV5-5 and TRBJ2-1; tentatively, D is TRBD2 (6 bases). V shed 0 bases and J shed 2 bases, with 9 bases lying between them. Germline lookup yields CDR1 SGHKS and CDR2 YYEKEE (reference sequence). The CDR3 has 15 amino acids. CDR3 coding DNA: TGTGCCAGCAGCTTGGGGGGGGTACCCTACAATGAGCAGTTCTTC. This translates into CASSLGGVPYNEQFF.

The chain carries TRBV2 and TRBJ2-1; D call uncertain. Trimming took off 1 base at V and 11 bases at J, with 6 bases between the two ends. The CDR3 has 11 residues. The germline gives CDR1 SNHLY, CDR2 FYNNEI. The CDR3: CASSEGGKQFF. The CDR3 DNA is TGTGCCAGCAGTGAAGGTGGCAAGCAGTTCTTC.

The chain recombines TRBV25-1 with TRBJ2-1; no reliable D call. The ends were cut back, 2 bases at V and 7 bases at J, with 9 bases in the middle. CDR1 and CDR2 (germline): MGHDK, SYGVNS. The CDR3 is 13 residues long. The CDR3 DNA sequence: TGTGCCAGCAGTGAACTGGGATCGAATGAGCAGTTCTTC. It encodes CASSELGSNEQFF.

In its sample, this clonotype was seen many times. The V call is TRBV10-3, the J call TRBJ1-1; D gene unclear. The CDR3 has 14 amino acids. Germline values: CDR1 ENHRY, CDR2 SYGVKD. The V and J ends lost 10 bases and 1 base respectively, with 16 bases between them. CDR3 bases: TGTGCCACCCGGACCGCGGAGTCGAACACTGAAGCTTTCTTT. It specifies CATRTAESNTEAFF.

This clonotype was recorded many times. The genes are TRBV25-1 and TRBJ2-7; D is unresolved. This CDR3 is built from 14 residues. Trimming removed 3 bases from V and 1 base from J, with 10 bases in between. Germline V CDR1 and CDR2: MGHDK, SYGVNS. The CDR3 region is CASSDRSLSYEQYF. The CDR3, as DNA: TGTGCCAGCAGTGACAGGTCCTTATCCTACGAGCAGTACTTC.